A single sample gave rise to the 2 T cell receptor beta chains below, sequenced in a study of graft-versus-host responses after intestinal transplantation. Method: immunoSEQ multiplex PCR; TCRdb's copy keeps in-frame clones and lacks some. The sample lists roughly 14,000 clones; about 87% were seen once. Sequenced here: bone marrow, sampled approximately 120 days after intestinal transplantation. Source of these receptors: a human patient who received an intestinal transplant, so some T cells may come from the graft donor.

The rearrangement links TRBV9 to TRBJ2-1; D gene ambiguous. Germline V gene lookup returns CDR1 SGDLS and CDR2 YYNGEE. The CDR3 consists of 14 residues. Trimming removed 1 base from V and 9 bases from J, with 14 bases in between. Here the CDR3 reads CASSVSRAPSEQFF. The CDR3 coding sequence is TGTGCCAGCAGCGTATCAAGAGCCCCAAGTGAGCAGTTCTTC.

This chain links TRBV4-2 with TRBJ2-7, with 7 bases fitting TRBD2. The CDR3 is made up of 15 amino acids. J was trimmed by 5 bases and V by 1 base; bases with no gene match: 8. Germline lookup yields CDR1 LGHNA and CDR2 YNFKEQ. The CDR3: CASSQVRAGEHEQYF. DNA of the CDR3: TGTGCCAGCAGCCAAGTTAGGGCGGGAGAGCACGAGCAGTACTTC.